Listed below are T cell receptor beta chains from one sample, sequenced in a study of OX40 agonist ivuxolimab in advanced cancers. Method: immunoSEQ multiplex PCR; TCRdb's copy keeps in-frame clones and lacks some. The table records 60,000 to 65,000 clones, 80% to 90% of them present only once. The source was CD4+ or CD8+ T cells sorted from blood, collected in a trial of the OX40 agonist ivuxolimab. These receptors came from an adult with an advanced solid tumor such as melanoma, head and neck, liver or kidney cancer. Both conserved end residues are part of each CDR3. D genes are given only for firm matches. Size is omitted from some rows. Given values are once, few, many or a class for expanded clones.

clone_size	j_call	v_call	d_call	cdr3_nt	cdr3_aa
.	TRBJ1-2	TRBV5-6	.	TGTGCCAGCAGCTTAATCGGCGGTGTGGACACCTTC	CASSLIGGVDTF
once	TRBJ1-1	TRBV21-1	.	TGTGCCAGCAGCAAAGCAGGACAGGGGAGTGGCACTGAAGCTTTCTTT	CASSKAGQGSGTEAFF
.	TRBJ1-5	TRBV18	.	TGTGCCAGCTCACCATACGTTCCTGGGGGGACAAGCAATCAGCCCCAGCATTTT	CASSPYVPGGTSNQPQHF
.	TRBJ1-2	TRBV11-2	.	TGTGCCAGCAGCTTATTAGCAGGCGTTGGGCAGGGGCGTTTGTCTGGCTACACCTTC	CASSLLAGVGQGRLSGYTF
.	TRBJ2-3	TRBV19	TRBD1	TGTGCCAGTAGTTCCAACCGGGACAGGGGTACAGATACGCAGTATTTT	CASSSNRDRGTDTQYF
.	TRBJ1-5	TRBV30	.	TGTGCCTGGAGTCTGGCGGGCAGGGTTGCTCAGCCCCAGCATTTT	CAWSLAGRVAQPQHF
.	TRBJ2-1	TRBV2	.	TGTGCCAGCAGTGAAGTAAAGGGCGAGCAGTTCTTC	CASSEVKGEQFF
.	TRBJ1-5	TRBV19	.	TGTGCCAGTAGAACCACCTGGCAAACGGATCAGCCCCAGCATTTT	CASRTTWQTDQPQHF
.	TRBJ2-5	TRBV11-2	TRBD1	TGTGCCAGTTCACAGGGGGCCGGAGAGACCCAGTACTTC	CASSQGAGETQYF
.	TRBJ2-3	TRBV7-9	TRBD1	TGTGCCAGCAGCTTAGCGGGACAGAACACAGATACGCAGTATTTT	CASSLAGQNTDTQYF
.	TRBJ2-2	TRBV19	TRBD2	TGTGCCAGTAGTCTGCTAGCGGGAGGGACCGGGGAGCTGTTTTTT	CASSLLAGGTGELFF
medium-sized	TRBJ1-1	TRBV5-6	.	TGTGCCAGCAGCTTCCCGACGAACACTGAAGCTTTCTTT	CASSFPTNTEAFF
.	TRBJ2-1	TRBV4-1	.	TGCGCCAGCAGCCACGAGATCTCACTCAATGAGCAGTTCTTC	CASSHEISLNEQFF
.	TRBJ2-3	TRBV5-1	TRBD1	TGCGCCAGCAGCTTACAGGGGACCCCTAGCACAGATACGCAGTATTTT	CASSLQGTPSTDTQYF
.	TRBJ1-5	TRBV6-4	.	TGTGCCAGCAGTGACATTTTTGGTGTGGCCAATCAGCCCCAGCATTTT	CASSDIFGVANQPQHF
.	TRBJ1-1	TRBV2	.	TGTGCCAGCAGTGAAGATCCAGGGCGGGAAGCTTTCTTT	CASSEDPGREAFF
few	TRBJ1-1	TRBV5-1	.	TGCGCCAGCAGCTTAGATGGGAGACCGAACACTGAAGCTTTCTTT	CASSLDGRPNTEAFF
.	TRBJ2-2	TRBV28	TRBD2	TGTGCCAGCAACTTACTAGCGGGAGGCCGCGGGGAGCTGTTTTTT	CASNLLAGGRGELFF
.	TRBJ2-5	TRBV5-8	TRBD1	TGTGCCAGCAGCTTGGGGGACAGGGGGCAAGAGACCCAGTACTTC	CASSLGDRGQETQYF
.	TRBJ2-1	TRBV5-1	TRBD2	TGCGCCAGCAGTTCCGGGACTACGCCTGAGCAGTTCTTC	CASSSGTTPEQFF
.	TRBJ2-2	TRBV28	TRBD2	TGTGCCAGCAACCTCAGCGGGACTAGACTTACCGGGGAGCTGTTTTTT	CASNLSGTRLTGELFF
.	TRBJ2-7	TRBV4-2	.	TGTGCCAGCAGCGACAAAATATTAGGGGATTTTTACTTC	CASSDKILGDFYF